This T cell receptor (beta chain) was captured in a study of blood T cells in healthy people across ages. Study summary: When template switching was applied, about one barcoded beta molecule was captured per two T cells.

PCR was performed a second time for 7 to 11 cycles using a sample-barcoded 5' primer and a J-beta primer mix. Each of the cDNA molecules was tagged by a template-switch adaptor with 12 random nucleotides. TCRdb processed the 5' RACE reads anew with MiXCR; each CDR3 protein has one entry. Of some 690,000 distinct CDR3 sequences detected, 20% to 25% appear once; the ten largest clones hold about 22%. Study outcomes and limitations: Those diversity estimates obtained from one million T cells were thought to be underestimates.

Trimming removed 2 bases from V and 6 bases from J, with 11 bases in between. The germline CDR1 and CDR2 sequences are SGHRS and YFSETQ. The CDR3 has 14 residues. Many counts were recorded for this clonotype. The antigen remains unidentified. The chain carries TRBV5-1 and TRBJ1-4; TRBD1 is a possible D gene (5 bases). The source of this sequence is a man between 70 and 80 years old in good health. The sample was blood. CDR3 loop: CASSFSGSDEKLFF. CDR3 in DNA: TGCGCCAGCAGCTTCTCAGGGTCGGATGAAAAACTGTTTTTT. The complete variable domain, with remaining parts taken from reference TRBV5-1 and TRBJ1-4, reads KAGVTQTPRYLIKTRGQQVTLSCSPISGHRSVSWYQQTPGQGLQFLFEYFSETQRNKGNFPGRFSGRQFSNSRSEMNVSTLELGDSALYLCASSFSGSDEKLFFGSGTQLSVL.